Presented here are 20 T cell receptor beta chains from one specimen sequenced in a study of shared clonotypes between healthy human individuals. Generated by immunoSEQ multiplex PCR, the TCRdb table keeps only in-frame clones and is missing some. Of over 1.5 million clones in the sample, 98% were seen once. Sequencing was performed on naive CD4+ T cells sorted from blood. Subset given: CD45RA+ positively selected. The receptors were sampled from a man aged 30 to 39 in good health.

This clone was found once. The gene calls are TRBV6-5 and TRBJ2-7; D not certain. CDR1 is MNHEY and CDR2 is SVGAGI in the germline V gene. The CDR3 has 13 amino acids. Deletions cut 0 bases from V and 7 bases from J, with 10 bases between. CDR3 sequence (DNA): TGTGCCAGCAGTTACTCGTCATGGCGGGAGCAGTACTTC. Amino acids: CASSYSSWREQYF.

The genes are TRBV5-1 and TRBJ2-1; TRBD2 aligns across 10 bases. V dropped 0 bases and J dropped 0; count of bases not matched to a gene: 9. This CDR3 is built from 19 residues. In germline, CDR1 is SGHRS, CDR2 YFSETQ. The CDR3 DNA sequence: TGCGCCAGCAGCTTGGAGTATGGTAGCGGGGGGTACTCCTACAATGAGCAGTTCTTC. Translating it yields CASSLEYGSGGYSYNEQFF.

The chain combines TRBV11-3 with TRBJ2-6; D ambiguous. V shed 2 bases and J shed 0 bases, with 5 bases lying between them. There are 15 residues in the CDR3. CDR1 is SGHNT and CDR2 is YENEEA in the germline V gene. The DNA for the CDR3 is TGTGCCAGCAGCTTAACACCCTCTGGGGCCAACGTCCTGACTTTC. Amino acids: CASSLTPSGANVLTF.

The chain uses TRBV27 and TRBJ1-5; 9 bases align to TRBD1. CDR3 length: 21 residues. V lost 4 bases to trimming and J lost 2 bases; unmatched junction nucleotides: 21. Germline loops: CDR1 MNHEY, CDR2 SMNVEV (reference sequence). The CDR3 is CASSSTWGTGIWEDGNQPQHF. The DNA of the CDR3 is TGTGCCAGCAGTTCCACGTGGGGGACAGGGATCTGGGAAGATGGCAATCAGCCCCAGCATTTT.

This clone has only one observation. The chain links TRBV30 to TRBJ1-1; D may be TRBD1 (6 bases). V gave up 4 bases and J gave up 11 bases, with 20 bases separating them. CDR3 size: 13 residues. Germline loops: CDR1 GTSNPN, CDR2 SVGIG (reference sequence). CDR3 protein: CAWNRQARTPAFF. CDR3 sequence (DNA): TGTGCCTGGAACCGACAGGCGCGAACGCCGGCTTTCTTT.

The V call is TRBV2, the J call TRBJ2-7; 11 positions match TRBD1. The CDR3 totals 14 residues. Germline trimming cut 5 bases from V and 6 bases from J; bases unmatched to any gene: 6. The V gene's germline CDR1 is SNHLY and CDR2 FYNNEI. For the CDR3, the DNA is TGTGCCAGCAGTCCCAGGACAGGGGGCGTCGAGCAGTACTTC. It is translated as CASSPRTGGVEQYF.

The gene calls are TRBV18 and TRBJ1-3, with TRBD1 as a possible D gene (5 bases). The V gene lost 0 bases and the J gene lost 0 bases, with 9 bases spanning the gap. The length of the CDR3 is 16 residues. The germline V gene encodes CDR1 KGHSH and CDR2 LQKENI. The CDR3 DNA reads as TGTGCCAGCTCACCACCGACAGCGAGCTCTGGAAACACCATATATTTT. It translates to CASSPPTASSGNTIYF.

This chain links TRBV29-1 with TRBJ1-2, with D unresolved. Trimming took off 3 bases at V and 8 bases at J, with 4 bases between the two ends. CDR3 length equals 9 residues. CDR1 is SQVTM and CDR2 is ANQGSEA in the germline V gene. CDR3 in amino acids: CSVEMGYTF. For the CDR3, the DNA is TGCAGCGTTGAGATGGGCTACACCTTC.

The V gene is TRBV27, the J gene TRBJ2-3; 8 bases are a match to TRBD2. V gave up 4 bases and J gave up 2 bases; unmatched junction bases: 5. Germline V CDR1 and CDR2: MNHEY, SMNVEV (reference sequence). This CDR3 spans 15 amino acids. The CDR3, as DNA: TGTGCCAGCAGTTCCCCTAGCGGGCCCACAGATACGCAGTATTTT. Protein product: CASSSPSGPTDTQYF.

For the CDR3, the DNA is TGCGCCAGCAGCTTGTATCCCGCCGGGGCCCAGGGGGATACGCAGTATTTT. Amino acid sequence: CASSLYPAGAQGDTQYF. The chain links TRBV5-1 to TRBJ2-3, with D tentatively TRBD1 (6 bases). V lost 1 base, J lost 6 bases, and 21 bases lay in between. Germline V gene lookup returns CDR1 SGHRS and CDR2 YFSETQ. The CDR3 extends over 17 amino acids.

The chain couples TRBV4-3 to TRBJ2-7; D tentatively fits TRBD1 or TRBD2 (5 bases each). Trimming removed 4 bases from V and 3 bases from J, with 16 bases in between. The CDR3 contains 15 residues. CDR1 is LGHNA and CDR2 is YSLEER in the germline V gene. CDR3 in DNA: TGCGCCAGCAGCCGGAACCGGGACGGTTACTACGAGCAGTACTTC. This codes for CASSRNRDGYYEQYF.

The V and J genes are TRBV7-9 and TRBJ2-7; tentative D call: TRBD2 (6 bases). CDR3 length equals 13 residues. V lost 6 bases to trimming and J lost 3 bases, with 12 bases between them. The germline CDR1 and CDR2 sequences are SEHNR and FQNEAQ (reference sequence). The CDR3 sequence is CASRTGEGYEQYF. Here the CDR3 DNA reads TGTGCCAGCAGGACGGGAGAAGGCTACGAGCAGTACTTC.

The V call is TRBV6-1, the J call TRBJ1-5, with D unresolved. This CDR3 has 15 amino acids. Trimming pared 4 bases from V and 6 bases from J, leaving 16 bases between. Germline V gene data show CDR1 as MNHNS and CDR2 as SASEGT. CDR3 nucleotide sequence: TGTGCCAGCAGTGCCGAATTTTCCTTGGGTCAGCCCCAGCATTTT. Translation gives CASSAEFSLGQPQHF.

With respect to this clone: This same CDR3 is encoded by further DNA sequences in the sample. The gene calls are TRBV27 and TRBJ1-5; D not resolved. Trimming removed 2 bases at V and 7 bases at J, with 9 bases between. There are 13 residues in the CDR3. Germline values: CDR1 MNHEY, CDR2 SMNVEV (reference sequence). The CDR3, as DNA: TGTGCCAGCAGTTTAGGATGGAGGCAGCCCCAGCATTTT. Translated: CASSLGWRQPQHF.

The V gene is TRBV5-4, the J gene TRBJ1-1, with TRBD1 as a possible D gene (5 bases). Germline V gives CDR1 SGHNT, CDR2 YYREEE (reference sequence). The germline V and J ends were trimmed by 9 bases and 4 bases, with 10 bases remaining between them. CDR3 length: 11 residues. CDR3 residues: CATETGTEAFF. CDR3 bases: TGTGCCACGGAAACAGGCACTGAAGCTTTCTTT.

V usage is TRBV6-5 and J usage is TRBJ2-7, with D perhaps TRBD1 (6 bases). Per the germline V gene, CDR1 is MNHEY and CDR2 is SVGAGI. The CDR3 runs to 12 residues. V was shortened by 6 bases and J by 5 bases, with 11 bases between the two germline ends. The CDR3 DNA reads as TGTGCCAGCAGGGAACAGGGCGACGAGCAGTACTTC. It is translated as CASREQGDEQYF.

The chain couples TRBV2 to TRBJ2-7; TRBD2 agrees at 9 bases. Germline V gives CDR1 SNHLY, CDR2 FYNNEI. CDR3 size: 14 residues. V gave up 6 bases and J gave up 2 bases; unmatched junction bases: 5. The DNA of the CDR3 is TGTGCCAGCAGCAGGACTAGCGTTACCTACGAGCAGTACTTC. Translating it yields CASSRTSVTYEQYF.

This rearrangement joins TRBV7-9 to TRBJ1-1; 10 bases match TRBD1. V lost 6 bases and J lost 10; bases outside the gene matches: 11. This CDR3 is 14 amino acids long. Germline V gene lookup returns CDR1 SEHNR and CDR2 FQNEAQ (reference sequence). The CDR3 is CASSSDRGFKGAFF. CDR3 DNA: TGTGCCAGCAGTTCGGACAGGGGGTTTAAGGGAGCTTTCTTT. The full variable domain, rest sourced from reference TRBV7-9 and TRBJ1-1, is DTGVSQNPRHKITKRGQNVTFRCDPISEHNRLYWYRQTLGQGPEFLTYFQNEAQLEKSRLLSDRFSAERPKGSFSTLEIQRTEQGDSAMYLCASSSDRGFKGAFFGQGTRLTVV.

This chain uses TRBV7-9 with TRBJ2-7; TRBD1 matches 7 bases. Trimming removed 2 bases from V and 1 base from J; junction bases left unmatched: 8. This CDR3 spans 16 amino acids. Germline loops: CDR1 SEHNR, CDR2 FQNEAQ (reference sequence). The CDR3 DNA is TGTGCCAGCAGCTTATCAGGGACAGCTCCTTCCTACGAGCAGTACTTC. This gives the protein CASSLSGTAPSYEQYF.

The chain links TRBV6-1 to TRBJ2-7; 9 nucleotides match TRBD1. CDR3 length: 15 amino acids. Germline-derived CDR1 and CDR2 are MNHNS and SASEGT. Trimming took 8 bases from V and 2 from J; bases not matched to a gene: 10. The CDR3: CASCSPGQGAYEQYF. In nucleotides, the CDR3 is TGTGCCAGCTGTTCACCGGGACAGGGTGCCTACGAGCAGTACTTC.